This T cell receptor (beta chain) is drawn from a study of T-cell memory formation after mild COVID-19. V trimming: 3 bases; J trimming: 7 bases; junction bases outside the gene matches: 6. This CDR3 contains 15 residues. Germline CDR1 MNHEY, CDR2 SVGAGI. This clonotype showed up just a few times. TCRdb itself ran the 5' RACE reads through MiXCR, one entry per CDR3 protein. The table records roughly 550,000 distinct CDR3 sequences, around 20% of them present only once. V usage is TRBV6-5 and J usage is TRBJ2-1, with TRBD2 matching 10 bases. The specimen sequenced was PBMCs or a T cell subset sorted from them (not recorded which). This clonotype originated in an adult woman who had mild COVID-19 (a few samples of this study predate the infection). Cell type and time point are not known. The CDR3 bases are TGTGCCAGCAGTTATTTAACTAGCGGGGAGAATGAGCAGTTCTTC. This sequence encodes CASSYLTSGENEQFF.